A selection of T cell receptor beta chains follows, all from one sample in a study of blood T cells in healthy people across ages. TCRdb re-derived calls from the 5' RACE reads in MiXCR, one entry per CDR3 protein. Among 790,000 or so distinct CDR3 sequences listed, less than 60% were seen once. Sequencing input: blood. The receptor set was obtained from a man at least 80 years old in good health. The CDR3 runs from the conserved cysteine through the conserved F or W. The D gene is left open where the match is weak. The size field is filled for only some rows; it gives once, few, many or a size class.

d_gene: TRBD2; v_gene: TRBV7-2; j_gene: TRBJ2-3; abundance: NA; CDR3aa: CANSTGLAGGTDTQYF; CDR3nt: TGTGCCAACAGCACGGGACTAGCGGGAGGCACAGATACGCAGTATTTT
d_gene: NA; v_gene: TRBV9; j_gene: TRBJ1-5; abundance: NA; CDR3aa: CASSVDVGGQPQHF; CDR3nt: TGTGCCAGCAGCGTAGACGTCGGGGGGCAGCCCCAGCATTTT
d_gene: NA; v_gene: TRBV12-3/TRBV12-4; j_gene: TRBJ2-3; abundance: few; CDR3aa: CASSGDPVGTDAQYF; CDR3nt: TGTGCCAGCAGTGGCGACCCGGTGGGCACAGATGCGCAGTATTTT
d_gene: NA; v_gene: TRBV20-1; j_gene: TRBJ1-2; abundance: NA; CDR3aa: CSARTDNNDGYTF; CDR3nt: TGCAGTGCCAGGACAGATAATAACGATGGCTACACCTTC
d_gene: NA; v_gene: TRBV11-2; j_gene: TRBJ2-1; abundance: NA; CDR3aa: CASSLDRSSNEQFF; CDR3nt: TGTGCCAGCAGCTTAGATCGGAGCAGCAATGAGCAGTTCTTC
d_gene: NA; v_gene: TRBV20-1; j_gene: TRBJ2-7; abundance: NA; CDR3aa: CSARDAGISYNEQYF; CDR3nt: TGCAGTGCTAGAGATGCGGGTATCTCCTACAATGAGCAGTACTTC
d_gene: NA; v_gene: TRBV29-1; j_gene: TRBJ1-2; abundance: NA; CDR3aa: CSVGDGDYGYTF; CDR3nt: TGCAGCGTTGGGGACGGTGACTATGGCTACACCTTC
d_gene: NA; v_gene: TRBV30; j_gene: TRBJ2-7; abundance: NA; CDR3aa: CAWSTTGRRSDEQYF; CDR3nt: TGTGCCTGGAGTACGACAGGGAGGCGGTCGGATGAGCAGTACTTC
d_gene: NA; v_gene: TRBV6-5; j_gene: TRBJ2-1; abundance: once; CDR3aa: CASSYSIRNEQFF; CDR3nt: TGTGCCAGCAGTTACTCGATACGTAATGAGCAGTTCTTC
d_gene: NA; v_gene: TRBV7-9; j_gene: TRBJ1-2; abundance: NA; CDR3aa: CASSLPGVANYGYTF; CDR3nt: TGTGCCAGCAGCTTACCAGGGGTCGCTAACTATGGCTACACCTTC
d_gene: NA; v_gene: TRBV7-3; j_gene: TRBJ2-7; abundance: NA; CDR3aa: CASSPVGDDREQYF; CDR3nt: TGTGCCAGCAGCCCCGTGGGGGATGACCGCGAGCAGTACTTC
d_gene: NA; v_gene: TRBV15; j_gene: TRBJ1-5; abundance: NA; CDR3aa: CATGDYSNQPQHF; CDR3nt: TGTGCCACAGGGGACTATAGCAATCAGCCCCAGCATTTT
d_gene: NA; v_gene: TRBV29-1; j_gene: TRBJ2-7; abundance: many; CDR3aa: CSVITDRAYEQYF; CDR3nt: TGCAGCGTTATAACAGACAGAGCCTACGAGCAGTACTTC
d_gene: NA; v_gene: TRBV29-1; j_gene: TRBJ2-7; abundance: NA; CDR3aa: CSAFGRAPFEQYF; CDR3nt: TGCAGCGCCTTCGGCAGGGCCCCTTTCGAGCAGTACTTC
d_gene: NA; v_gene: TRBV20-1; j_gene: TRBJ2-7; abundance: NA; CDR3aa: CSARDRRATYEQYF; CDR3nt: TGCAGTGCTAGAGATCGGCGGGCGACCTACGAGCAGTACTTC
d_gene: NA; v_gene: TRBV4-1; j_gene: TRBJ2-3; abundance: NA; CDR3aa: CASSQDRPAGDTQYF; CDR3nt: TGCGCCAGCAGCCAAGATCGCCCAGCAGGCGATACGCAGTATTTT
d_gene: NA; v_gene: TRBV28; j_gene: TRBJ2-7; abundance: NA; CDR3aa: CASRGTLYEQYF; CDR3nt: TGTGCCAGCAGGGGAACCCTGTACGAGCAGTACTTC
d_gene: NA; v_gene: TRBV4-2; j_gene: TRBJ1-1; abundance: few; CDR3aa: CASSRKIGAPMGAFF; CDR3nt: TGTGCCAGCAGCCGAAAGATAGGGGCCCCAATGGGAGCTTTCTTT
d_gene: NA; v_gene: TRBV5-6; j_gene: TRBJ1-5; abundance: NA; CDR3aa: CASSFGSSNQPQHF; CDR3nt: TGTGCCAGCAGCTTTGGGAGTAGCAATCAGCCCCAGCATTTT